The next 17 T cell receptor beta chains were all read from a single sample in a study of cytomegalovirus exposure and HLA in healthy donors. The protocol was immunoSEQ multiplex PCR, while the TCRdb copy is restricted to in-frame clones and leaves out a portion. The table includes roughly 90,000 clones, approximately 94% detected once. Sequenced: PBMCs. These receptors were obtained from a woman in her 30s in good health and CMV-seropositive.

This chain links TRBV21-1 with TRBJ2-7; the table assigns TRBD1, which was not confirmed against the DNA. TRBV21-1 is a pseudogene segment. The CDR3 totals 15 residues. CDR3 sequence (DNA): TGTGCCAGCAGCAAAAGGCAGGACAGGAGCTACGAGCAGTACTTC. Translated, it gives CASSKRQDRSYEQYF.

This chain links TRBV27 with TRBJ2-1, with 7 bases that match TRBD1. The length of the CDR3 is 16 residues. V trimming: 5 bases; J trimming: 14 bases; junction bases outside the gene matches: 21. Germline CDR1 is MNHEY and CDR2 is SMNVEV (reference sequence). CDR3 sequence (DNA): TGTGCCAGCAGTGGTTTATGGTCAGGGGGACCTTTGGGGGAGTTCTTC. This sequence encodes CASSGLWSGGPLGEFF.

Here the CDR3 reads CASPQGSEQYF. The DNA of the CDR3 is TGTGCCAGCCCACAGGGTTCCGAGCAGTACTTC. This sequence joins TRBV27 and TRBJ2-7; D perhaps matches TRBD1 (6 bases). V was pared by 8 bases and J by 6 bases, with 11 bases between. CDR3 length: 11 amino acids. The V gene's germline CDR1 is MNHEY and CDR2 SMNVEV (reference sequence).

The CDR3, as DNA: TGTGCCAGCAGTCTAGTCGACCTCTCCGGTTACAATGAGCAGTTCTTC. Its translation is CASSLVDLSGYNEQFF. The rearrangement uses TRBV27 and TRBJ2-1, with D hard to call. From germline, CDR1 is MNHEY and CDR2 SMNVEV (reference sequence). Trimming stripped 5 bases from V and 4 bases from J, with 18 bases between. CDR3 size: 16 residues.

The genes are TRBV19 and TRBJ2-7; 8 nucleotides match TRBD2. The CDR3 loop spans 13 amino acids. Germline CDR1 reads LNHDA; CDR2 reads SQIVND (reference sequence). After removal of 4 bases from V and 5 bases from J, the junction contained 4 bases not matched to a gene. The CDR3, as DNA: TGTGCCAGTAGTACGGGGGGGGGCGACGAGCAGTACTTC. It encodes CASSTGGGDEQYF.

V gene TRBV5-1 combines with J gene TRBJ2-1; TRBD2 aligns across 11 bases. V lost 0 bases, J lost 7 bases, and 6 bases stayed unmatched. Germline loops: CDR1 SGHRS, CDR2 YFSETQ. The CDR3 spans 16 residues. CDR3 in DNA: TGCGCCAGCAGCTTGGGACTAGCGGGGAGACCTAATGAGCAGTTCTTC. Encoded protein: CASSLGLAGRPNEQFF.

The chain joins TRBV2 to TRBJ1-2; no firm D call. The ends were cut back, 5 bases at V and 0 bases at J, with 16 bases in the middle. The CDR3 covers 16 residues. Germline values: CDR1 SNHLY, CDR2 FYNNEI. CDR3 sequence: CASSSDAGLANYGYTF. The DNA of the CDR3 is TGTGCCAGCAGTTCAGACGCTGGGCTGGCTAACTATGGCTACACCTTC.

Sample share makes this clone medium-sized. The genes are TRBV4-3 and TRBJ2-5; TRBD2 matches at 13 bases. V lost 0 bases to trimming and J lost 4 bases; unmatched junction nucleotides: 11. This CDR3 is 19 amino acids long. Germline assignment: CDR1 LGHNA and CDR2 YSLEER. Here the CDR3 reads CASSQELAGGMRIRETQYF. The CDR3 bases are TGCGCCAGCAGCCAAGAACTAGCGGGAGGGATGAGAATCCGAGAGACCCAGTACTTC.

The chain has TRBV7-9 and TRBJ2-5, with 7 bases aligning to TRBD1. The CDR3 consists of 16 residues. With 2 bases clipped from V and 5 bases from J, the junction kept 11 bases outside the gene matches. Germline CDR1 is SEHNR and CDR2 is FQNEAQ (reference sequence). Here the CDR3 DNA reads TGTGCCAGCAGCTTAACCCTGACAGGGCTACGGGAGACCCAGTACTTC. Translated, it gives CASSLTLTGLRETQYF. The full variable domain, in which reference TRBV7-9 and TRBJ2-5 provide the parts outside the CDR3, is DTGVSQNPRHKITKRGQNVTFRCDPISEHNRLYWYRQTLGQGPEFLTYFQNEAQLEKSRLLSDRFSAERPKGSFSTLEIQRTEQGDSAMYLCASSLTLTGLRETQYFGPGTRLLVL.

The chain links TRBV10-3 to TRBJ1-5; unclear D gene. The CDR3 is 14 amino acids. The germline V gene encodes CDR1 ENHRY and CDR2 SYGVKD. V lost 3 bases, J lost 8 bases, and 14 bases lay in between. The CDR3 loop reads CAISDMAAREPQHF. CDR3 coding DNA: TGTGCCATCAGTGACATGGCGGCCCGGGAGCCCCAGCATTTT.

CDR3 in amino acids: CASSTLEGQFGNEQFF. CDR3 DNA sequence: TGTGCCAGCAGTACCCTCGAGGGACAGTTTGGGAATGAGCAGTTCTTC. V and J are TRBV27 and TRBJ2-1; 7 bases map to TRBD1. Germline CDR1 MNHEY, CDR2 SMNVEV (reference sequence). Trimming at V came to 5 bases and at J to 7 bases, leaving 14 bases not matched to a gene. The CDR3 has 16 amino acids.

The chain uses TRBV7-2 and TRBJ2-7; TRBD2 might be the D (7 bases). This CDR3 is 15 amino acids long. Germline CDR1 and CDR2: SGHTA and FQGNSA. V was shortened by 4 bases and J by 3 bases, with 16 bases between the two germline ends. The DNA of the CDR3 is TGTGCCAGCAGCTCACAGGGAGGGGTACTCTACGAGCAGTACTTC. Translating gives CASSSQGGVLYEQYF.

The V gene is TRBV7-2, the J gene TRBJ2-2, with TRBD2 as a possible D gene (6 bases). Germline V gives CDR1 SGHTA, CDR2 FQGNSA. V lost 1 base and J 5 bases, leaving 11 bases between the germline ends. The CDR3 spans 15 residues. The CDR3 loop reads CASSLVLASTGELFF. In DNA form, the CDR3 reads TGTGCCAGCAGCTTAGTTCTAGCGTCGACCGGGGAGCTGTTTTTT.

The chain employs TRBV18 and TRBJ1-1; 8 nucleotides align to TRBD1. Germline V gene lookup returns CDR1 KGHSH and CDR2 LQKENI. The V gene end was trimmed by 4 bases and the J gene end by 7 bases; junction bases not matched to a gene: 8. The CDR3 sequence is 14 residues long. The CDR3 loop reads CASSRAGGADEAFF. The CDR3 DNA reads as TGTGCCAGCTCACGAGCAGGGGGCGCGGATGAAGCTTTCTTT.

This rearrangement joins TRBV28 to TRBJ2-2; a weak D match, TRBD2 (5 bases). Germline V lookup: CDR1 MDHEN, CDR2 SYDVKM. The V end lost 2 bases, the J end lost 7 bases, and 11 bases lay between the germline ends. There are 14 residues in the CDR3. CDR3 residues: CASSLAGRDGELFF. DNA of the CDR3: TGTGCCAGCAGTTTAGCGGGCAGAGACGGGGAGCTGTTTTTT.

V gene TRBV11-3 combines with J gene TRBJ2-1, with a possible D match to TRBD2 (5 bases). Trimming took 5 bases from V and 9 from J, leaving 17 bases between them. The CDR3 runs to 14 residues. CDR1 is SGHNT, CDR2 YENEEA, per germline. The CDR3 region is CASSPAAALGEQFF. For the CDR3, the DNA is TGTGCCAGCAGCCCCGCAGCGGCGTTGGGTGAGCAGTTCTTC.

This clone was recorded once. CDR3 region: CASSEVSRAGYTF. The CDR3 DNA follows: TGTGCCAGCAGTGAAGTTTCCAGGGCTGGCTACACCTTC. V and J are TRBV6-1 and TRBJ1-2, with D possibly matching TRBD1 (5 bases). The V end lost 1 base, the J end lost 7 bases, and 10 bases lay between the germline ends. Germline lookup yields CDR1 MNHNS and CDR2 SASEGT. This CDR3 has 13 residues.